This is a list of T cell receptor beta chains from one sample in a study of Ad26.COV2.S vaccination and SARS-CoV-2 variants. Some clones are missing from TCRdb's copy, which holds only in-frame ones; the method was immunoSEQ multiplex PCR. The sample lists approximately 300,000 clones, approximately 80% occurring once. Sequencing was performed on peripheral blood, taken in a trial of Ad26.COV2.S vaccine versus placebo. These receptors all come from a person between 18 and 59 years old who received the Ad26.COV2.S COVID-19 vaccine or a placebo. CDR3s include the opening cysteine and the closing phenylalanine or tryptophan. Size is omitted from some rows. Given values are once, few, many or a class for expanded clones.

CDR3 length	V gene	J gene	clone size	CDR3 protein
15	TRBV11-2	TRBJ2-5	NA	CASSPRLAVQETQYF
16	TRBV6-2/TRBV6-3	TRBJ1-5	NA	CASSGERGYSNQPQHF
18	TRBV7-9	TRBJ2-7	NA	CASSLAPLAEAGVYEQYF
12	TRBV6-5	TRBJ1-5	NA	CASSLTNQPQHF
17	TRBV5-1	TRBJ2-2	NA	CASRPAGTVVTTGELFF
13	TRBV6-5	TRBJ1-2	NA	CASSYDTFLGYTF
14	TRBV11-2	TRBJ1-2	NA	CASSLAQGADGYTF
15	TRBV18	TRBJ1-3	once	CASSPQGETGNTIYF
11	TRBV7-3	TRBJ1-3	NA	CASKLSVTIYF
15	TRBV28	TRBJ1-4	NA	CASSQAGTGDEKLFF
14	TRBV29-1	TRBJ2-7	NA	CSAGTGLHSYEQYF
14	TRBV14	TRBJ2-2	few	CASSQAQYTGELFF
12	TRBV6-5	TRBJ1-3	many	CASSSVGNTIYF
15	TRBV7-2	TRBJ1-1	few	CASSLVSSSSTEAFF
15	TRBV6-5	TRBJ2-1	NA	CASSLGAGSYNEQFF
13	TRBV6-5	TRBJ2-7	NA	CASRPGGGGEQYF
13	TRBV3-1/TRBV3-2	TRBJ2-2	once	CASSQAISGELFF
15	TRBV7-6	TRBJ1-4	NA	CASSSPMATNEKLFF
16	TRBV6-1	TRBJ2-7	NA	CASSEASGRIRDEQYF
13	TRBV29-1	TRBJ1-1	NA	CSVDRGGVPEAFF
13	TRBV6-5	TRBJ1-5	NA	CASDRRTNQPQHF
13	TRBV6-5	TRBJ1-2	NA	CASSYGGNYGYTF
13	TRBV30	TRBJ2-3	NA	CAWSVGGTDTQYF
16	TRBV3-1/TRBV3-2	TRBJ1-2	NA	CASSQDSVPAGYGYTF
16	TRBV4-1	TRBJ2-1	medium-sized	CASSQTTGQNYNEQFF
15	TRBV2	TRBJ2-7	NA	CASSGRGSLSYEQYF
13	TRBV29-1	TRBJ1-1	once	CSVATTTGTEAFF
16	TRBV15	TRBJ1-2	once	CATSRGNDRRNYGYTF
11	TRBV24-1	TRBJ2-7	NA	CATSRGAEQYF
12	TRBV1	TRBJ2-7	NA	CTRNTVGSEQYF
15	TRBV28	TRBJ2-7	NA	CASSASRGPPYEQYF
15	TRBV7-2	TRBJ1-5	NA	CASSLGGPSNQPQHF
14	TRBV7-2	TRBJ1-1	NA	CASSFFRREAEAFF
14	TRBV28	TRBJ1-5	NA	CASSLSGPHQPQHF
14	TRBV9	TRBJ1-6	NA	CASSPWTENSPLHF
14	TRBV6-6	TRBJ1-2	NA	CASSYWQGRGGYTF
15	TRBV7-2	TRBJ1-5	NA	CASSLVRGPGQPQHF
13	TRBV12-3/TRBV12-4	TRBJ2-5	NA	CASSLGGGETQYF
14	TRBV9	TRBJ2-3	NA	CASSVEVSTDTQYF
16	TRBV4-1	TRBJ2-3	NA	CASSFQGQGMTDTQYF
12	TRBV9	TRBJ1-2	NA	CASGTGAYGYTF
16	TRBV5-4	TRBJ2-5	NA	CASSLRRQGAGETQYF
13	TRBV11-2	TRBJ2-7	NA	CASSLDSFYEQYF
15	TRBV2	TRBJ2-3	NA	CASSESAGDTDTQYF
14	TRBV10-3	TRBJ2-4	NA	CAISEGGAKNIQYF
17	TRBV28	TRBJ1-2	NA	CASSSRSLGSIKNGYTF
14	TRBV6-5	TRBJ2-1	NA	CASSYGDRWNEQFF
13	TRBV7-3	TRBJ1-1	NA	CASSAKGATEAFF
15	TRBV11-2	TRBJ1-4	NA	CASSLHRGPGEKLFF